These T cell receptor beta chains were read from a single sample in a study of blood T cell repertoires in COVID-19. Method: immunoSEQ multiplex PCR; TCRdb's copy keeps in-frame clones and lacks some. The data hold around 300,000 clones, with roughly 88% observed a single time. The source material was peripheral blood. The receptors were gathered from a woman aged 25 to 39 with active or convalescent COVID-19. CDR3s leave out the opening cysteine and the closing phenylalanine or tryptophan. The order of the fields is clone size, CDR3 length, J gene, V gene, CDR3 protein. Clone size is not always given. Where it is, it says once, few, many or a class for expanded clones.

- | 11 | TRBJ1-1 | TRBV7-8 | ASSKDRAGEAF
- | 11 | TRBJ1-2 | TRBV19 | ASSMGGPRGFA
- | 13 | TRBJ2-5 | TRBV27 | ASSLGQTLQETQY
- | 13 | TRBJ1-4 | TRBV11-2 | ASSPVRGSNEKLF
- | 11 | TRBJ2-5 | TRBV5-1 | ASSLGTQETQY
- | 13 | TRBJ1-5 | TRBV10-3 | AISEDRLSNQPQH
- | 14 | TRBJ1-4 | TRBV3-1/TRBV3-2 | ASSSKGAPTNEKLF
- | 14 | TRBJ2-7 | TRBV10-1 | ASSESRTGGVYEQY
- | 10 | TRBJ1-1 | TRBV10-2 | ASSLDRAEAF
- | 10 | TRBJ2-7 | TRBV2 | ASSGPRHEQY
few | 11 | TRBJ2-7 | TRBV18 | ASSTPGGYEQY
- | 13 | TRBJ1-2 | TRBV4-2 | ASSQAGGQGYGYT
- | 14 | TRBJ2-5 | TRBV5-1 | ASSSSRDWYQETQY
- | 14 | TRBJ2-3 | TRBV6-2/TRBV6-3 | ASSQGLSMHPGTQY
- | 15 | TRBJ1-6 | TRBV7-9 | ASSLEAGTGGGSPLH
- | 14 | TRBJ1-1 | TRBV11-2 | ASTTGQGAEKTEAF
- | 11 | TRBJ1-6 | TRBV10-3 | AIRGSDNSPLH
- | 13 | TRBJ2-2 | TRBV29-1 | SVEQGQGNTGELF
- | 12 | TRBJ1-1 | TRBV4-1 | ASSPEEQVGEAF
- | 14 | TRBJ1-6 | TRBV27 | ASSSLGGSYNSPLH
- | 10 | TRBJ1-2 | TRBV28 | ASSPGPGDHT
- | 14 | TRBJ1-2 | TRBV9 | ASSPEGDPIGYGYT
- | 14 | TRBJ2-2 | TRBV19 | ASSTLSLVSPGELF
- | 12 | TRBJ2-2 | TRBV21-1 | ASSTLHGTGELF
- | 10 | TRBJ1-2 | TRBV29-1 | SVWTANYGYT
once | 12 | TRBJ1-2 | TRBV5-1 | ASSLVSRQGPYT
- | 11 | TRBJ2-2 | TRBV7-9 | ASSPLVTGELF
- | 13 | TRBJ2-1 | TRBV4-3 | ASSQGLGAGDEQF
once | 14 | TRBJ2-3 | TRBV28 | ASSTPGGPRTDTQY
- | 10 | TRBJ1-2 | TRBV5-1 | ASSRDPGGYT
- | 12 | TRBJ1-1 | TRBV10-3 | AIRKDRRNTEAF
- | 13 | TRBJ2-7 | TRBV21-1 | ASSRSGGLVYEQY
few | 13 | TRBJ1-6 | TRBV6-2/TRBV6-3 | ASSSPGTGNSPLH
- | 9 | TRBJ2-7 | TRBV19 | ASSADYEQY
- | 17 | TRBJ2-7 | TRBV4-1 | ASSPSRDSILEGGTYEY
- | 17 | TRBJ2-7 | TRBV7-9 | ASSLAVPGQGALPYEQY
- | 13 | TRBJ1-2 | TRBV4-1 | ASSQEPRRNYGYT
- | 14 | TRBJ2-3 | TRBV27 | ASSPGLAGGTDTQY
- | 12 | TRBJ1-1 | TRBV3-1/TRBV3-2 | ASSQESRGRQAF
- | 9 | TRBJ1-6 | TRBV6-6 | ASSLAGALH
- | 11 | TRBJ2-1 | TRBV6-5 | ASSQGGDNEQF
- | 12 | TRBJ1-5 | TRBV19 | ASSLGGSNQPQH
- | 13 | TRBJ2-1 | TRBV7-9 | ASSPAGGEGDEQF
- | 10 | TRBJ2-3 | TRBV27 | ASSFSGEAQY
- | 13 | TRBJ1-2 | TRBV19 | ARPGRGTLNYGYT
- | 13 | TRBJ1-1 | TRBV18 | ASSPLDSLNTEAF
- | 13 | TRBJ1-1 | TRBV7-9 | ASSKTGGAETEAF
- | 12 | TRBJ2-3 | TRBV2 | ASKEGSSTDTQY
few | 15 | TRBJ1-6 | TRBV7-7 | ASSSTPGQGEDSPLH
- | 13 | TRBJ2-3 | TRBV9 | ASSAGRTITDTQY
- | 14 | TRBJ2-2 | TRBV4-2 | ASSQRRGGQGGELF
- | 12 | TRBJ1-1 | TRBV4-3 | ASSQGILAGEAF
- | 12 | TRBJ1-1 | TRBV7-9 | ASSFQGMNTEAF
- | 12 | TRBJ1-6 | TRBV7-3 | ASSERGTSSPLH
- | 11 | TRBJ1-5 | TRBV12-3/TRBV12-4 | ASSFGSNQPQH